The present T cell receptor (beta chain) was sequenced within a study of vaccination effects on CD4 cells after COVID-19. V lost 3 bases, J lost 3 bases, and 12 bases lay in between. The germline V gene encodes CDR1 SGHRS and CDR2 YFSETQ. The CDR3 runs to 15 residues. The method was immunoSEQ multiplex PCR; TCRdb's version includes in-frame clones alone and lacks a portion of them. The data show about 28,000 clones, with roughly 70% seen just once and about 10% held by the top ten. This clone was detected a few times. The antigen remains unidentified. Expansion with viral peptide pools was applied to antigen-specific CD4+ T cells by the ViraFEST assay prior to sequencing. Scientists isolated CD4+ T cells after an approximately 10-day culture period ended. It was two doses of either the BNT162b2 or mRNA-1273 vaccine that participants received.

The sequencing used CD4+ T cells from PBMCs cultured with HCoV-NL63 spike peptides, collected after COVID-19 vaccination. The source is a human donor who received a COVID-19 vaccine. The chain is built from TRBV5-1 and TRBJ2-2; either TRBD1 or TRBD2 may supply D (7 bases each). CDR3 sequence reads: CASSSTGRDTGELFF. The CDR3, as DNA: TGCGCCAGCAGCTCGACAGGGAGGGACACCGGGGAGCTGTTTTTT.